This section outlines one T cell receptor beta chain sequence together with its context. The antigen is unknown. The data are from a study of OX40 agonist ivuxolimab in advanced cancers. Study observations and caveats: Normalized T-cell clonal expansion was also low in some nonresponders.

Profiled with immunoSEQ multiplex PCR; TCRdb holds only in-frame clones, not every one. The sample yields 82,000 or so clones, more than 70% seen once. CDR3 length: 16 amino acids. V was pared by 6 bases and J by 1 base, with 15 bases between. Germline V gene data show CDR1 as KGHSH and CDR2 as LQKENI. This chain joins TRBV18 and TRBJ1-4; D is unclear. The sequenced sample was CD4+ or CD8+ T cells sorted from blood, obtained in a trial of the OX40 agonist ivuxolimab. The receptor's source is an adult with an advanced solid tumor such as melanoma, head and neck, liver or kidney cancer. CDR3 sequence (DNA): TGTGCCAGCTCGCCCGGGGAGTCGGAAACTAATGAAAAACTGTTTTTT. Its translation is CASSPGESETNEKLFF.